This TCR beta chain came from a study of shared clonotypes between healthy human individuals. The study's findings and limits: Several donors shared about 4.5% of their naive CD4 clonotypes. Compared with clonotypes that all four donors shared, non-shared clonotypes had lower generation probabilities.

To note about this clone: Its antigen is still unknown.

In germline, CDR1 is MNHEY, CDR2 SVGAGI. The CDR3 has 15 amino acids. V was cut by 2 bases and J by 0 bases, with 10 bases left in between. Profiling relied on immunoSEQ multiplex PCR, and the TCRdb table lists in-frame clones only, not all of them. There are some 1.1 million clones in the sample; approximately 77% occur only once, and approximately 0.9% lies in the top ten. Sequenced input: memory CD4+ T cells from PBMCs. As to subset: CD45RA-negative fraction. The sequence was collected from a man younger than 35 in good health. Some clones in this sample may be carry-over from other donors' samples. This rearrangement joins TRBV6-5 to TRBJ1-1; TRBD1 might be the D (6 bases). DNA of the CDR3: TGTGCCAGCAGTTACCACAGGGCCATGAACACTGAAGCTTTCTTT. Amino acid sequence: CASSYHRAMNTEAFF.